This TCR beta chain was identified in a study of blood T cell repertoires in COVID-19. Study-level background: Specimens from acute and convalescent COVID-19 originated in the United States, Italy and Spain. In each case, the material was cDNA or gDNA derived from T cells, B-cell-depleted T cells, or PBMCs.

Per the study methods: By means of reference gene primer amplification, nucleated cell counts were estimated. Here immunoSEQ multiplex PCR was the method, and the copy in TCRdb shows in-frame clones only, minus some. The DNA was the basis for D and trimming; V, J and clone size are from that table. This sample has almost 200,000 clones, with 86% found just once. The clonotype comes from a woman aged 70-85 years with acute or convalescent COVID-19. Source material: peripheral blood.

The CDR3 DNA reads as TGTGCCAGCAGCTTTGGGACAGGGTGGAATCAGCCCCAGCATTTT. Protein: CASSFGTGWNQPQHF. The chain has TRBV7-8 and TRBJ1-5; TRBD1 matches at 9 bases. CDR1 and CDR2 from the germline V gene are SGHVS and FQNEAQ. V dropped 3 bases and J dropped 4; count of bases not matched to a gene: 4. The CDR3 is 15 residues long.